This entry concerns a single T cell receptor (beta chain). This clonotype appeared a few times. The antigen it binds to is not known. No much larger clone exists at a distance of one base, and base qualities are not known. Ficoll-Paque density gradient centrifugation was the method used to isolate PBMCs. The sample originates from a study of T-cell memory formation after mild COVID-19 (dated by TCRdb to about 2021). Some background on the complete study: TCR sequence clusters from the two donors were largely donor specific. In a couple of donors, T-cell clones that expanded and contracted after mild COVID-19 were tracked by sequencing TCRalpha and TCRbeta repertoires over time. The cohort was made up of two young adult volunteers, one female and one male, who were previously healthy. The paper's findings and limits, for the study overall: Balanced CD4/CD8 phenotypes were observed for clones contracting from day 15 to 85, whereas a bias towards CD4+ was observed for a second wave of clones expanding from day 15 to 37. Whether the second-wave clones peaking on day 37 were SARS-CoV-2 specific was not confirmed. Contracting CD4+ clones were found mainly in CM and EM memory subsets, while CD8+ clones were enriched in EMRA. The study included only a couple of mild cases, and larger cohorts that include severe cases with pre-infection samples were judged to be necessary. Some responding clones were found in pre-infection memory, which suggests that pre-existing cross-reactive memory T cells took part in the SARS-CoV-2 response.

TCRdb lists the instrument as Illumina NovaSeq 6000. Using 5'RACE with constant-segment primers, TCRalpha and TCRbeta cDNA libraries were constructed, with sample barcodes and unique molecular identifiers added in the process. RNA was extracted from every sample with Trizol reagent. The libraries were amplified in two PCR steps, and the second step added a second sample barcode and Illumina TruSeq adapters. Sequencing of libraries was performed on an Illumina NovaSeq with 2 x 150 bp paired-end reads. The paper's data handling went like this. Demultiplexing of reads and collapsing into UMI-guided consensus sequences were performed with migec v1.2.7. Using mixcr v2.1.11, UMI consensuses were aligned to TRA and TRB V and J templates and then assembled into clonotypes. A clonotype was counted as expanded or contracted only when both edgeR and NoisET called the clonotype significant, with the noise models trained on biological replicates. edgeR calls used a false discovery rate-adjusted p below 0.01 and a log2 fold-change threshold of 1. As an exploratory analysis of dynamics, max-normalized trajectories of the 1000 most abundant clonotypes were examined by PCA with hierarchical clustering. Separately sequenced CD4+ and CD8+ repertoires were used to assign a CD4 or CD8 phenotype to each responding clone. TCRdb reanalyzed the raw reads on its own, using fastp at Q25 for trimming and MiXCR for clone calling, and kept in-frame beta chains. Duplicate CDR3 protein sequences are folded into a single record with the most common DNA and genes. V and J calls and clone size were set by TCRdb, not the authors. This sample holds around 310,000 distinct CDR3 sequences; roughly 15% were observed only once. The biggest ten clones account for 20% to 25% of the sample.

The sequence was obtained from a man between 18 and 35 years old who had mild COVID-19 (a few samples of this study predate the infection). The sample titles of this study are shuffled in the database, so cell type and time point are left out; the donor was told from shared clones. Sequenced: PBMCs or a T cell subset sorted from them (not recorded which).

The bases read TGCAGTGCGCATTTCCGGTCCTACAATGAGCAGTTCTTC. Translated, it reads CSAHFRSYNEQFF. The chain couples TRBV20-1 to TRBJ2-1; the D gene is not confidently resolved. CDR1 and CDR2 (DFQATT, SNEGSKA) derive from the germline V gene (reference sequence). From the cysteine up to the phenylalanine, the CDR3 has a length of 13 residues. Only CDR3 DNA remains: 39 bases, in frame from the first base. V drops 6 bases and J drops 1 base, leaving 10 bases in between.